This TCR beta chain was identified during a study of T cell responses to AZD1222 COVID-19 vaccine. As for the study in general: Pooled samples include second doses given at about 4 or 12 weeks.

Comments on this clone: What it recognizes is unknown.

Findings and caveats of the study: CD4 TCRs linked to vaccination spanned spike, dominating at 160-218 and 743-854. The reported proportion of spike-specific TCRs targeting unmutated variant regions was nearly half. Baseline serology detected seropositivity in only 6 or 7 AZD1222 recipients.

Clones were read by immunoSEQ multiplex PCR, and TCRdb kept only the in-frame ones, dropping some. The data contain 150,000 or so clones, around 90% of them singletons. Germline V CDR1 and CDR2: MDHEN, SYDVKM. The ends lost 8 bases at V and 5 bases at J; junction bases unmatched: 7. CDR3 length: 14 residues. This receptor was identified in an adult in good health. This specimen consisted of peripheral blood, obtained on day 0 of AZD1222 vaccination. The chain joins TRBV28 to TRBJ2-5; 11 positions agree with TRBD2. The chain's CDR3 is CASSSGRPGETQYF. The CDR3 DNA reads TGTGCCAGCTCTAGCGGGAGGCCGGGCGAGACCCAGTACTTC.